This T cell receptor (beta chain) was obtained from a study of beta chain features in type 1 diabetes (dated by TCRdb to 2016 to 2019). For context, the study as a whole: Patients and healthy donors did not differ in mean age, gender distribution, total cell number or subset yield. In the study, recently diagnosed type 1 diabetes patients and matched healthy donors were compared on the TCRB repertoires of their sorted circulating CD4+ T cell subsets. Naive and central memory subsets were obtained from all 30 or so donors, but regulatory and stem cell-like memory subsets were isolated from only 8 patients and roughly 8 healthy donors. A total of approximately 100,000,000 sorted cells were examined across all samples, and the number of cells per subset was strongly correlated with RNA yield.

All of the isolated RNA was reverse transcribed with the High Capacity cDNA Reverse Transcription Kit, so expressed TCRB transcripts were sequenced. Naive, central memory and regulatory T cell samples underwent deep immunoSEQ sequencing, averaging around 3.7 million total reads per sample. Sorted cells were lysed in RLT buffer, and RNA was extracted using DNase-treated RNeasy Micro or Mini kits according to cell number. Each cell subset was processed separately to prevent cross-contamination, with patient and healthy donor samples processed together. TCRB sequences were amplified from cDNA with the immunoSEQ multiplex PCR, producing 87-bp fragments spanning the CDR3 region. Sequencing of the amplicons was done on the Illumina HiSeq platform. As for the original processing: Synthetic template baselines were used to correct PCR bias computationally, reads within Hamming distance 2 were collapsed, and singletons that could not be merged were discarded. Reads were aligned to IMGT to assign V, D and J genes, CDR3 length, and insertions or deletions at six rearrangement sites. Within each subset, clonotype counts were normalized to sorted cell number, after which true diversity and Gini coefficients were computed with the tcR R package. Repertoire sharing was quantified using the overlap coefficient calculated on TCRB nucleotide sequences. Out-of-frame TCRB sequences from naive cells were analyzed as a proxy for the pre-selection repertoire. Drawn from immuneACCESS, this table holds only the in-frame rearrangements with V and J called that TCRdb kept. Clones are partly lost; checked studies trace under half to an unresolved V gene and leave the rest unexplained. Clonal size and the V and J genes are those of that table, whereas D and trimming came from the DNA. The sample table holds about 660,000 clones, of which over 12% were seen once. The top ten constitute nearly 0.04% of the sample.

V loses 6 bases of germline sequence and J loses 6 bases, and the interval between the two ends is 20 bases. Including the terminal cysteine and phenylalanine, the CDR3 comprises 15 residues. The read is trimmed to its CDR3 DNA, 45 bases read in frame from base 1. CDR1 and CDR2, per the germline V gene, are MDHEN and SYDVKM. A single peripheral blood draw of approximately 120 mL on average was collected from each donor into heparinised tubes. Naive, central memory, regulatory and stem cell-like memory CD4+ T cells were sorted on a BD FACSAria II using a panel including CD45RO, CCR7, CD25, CD127, CD95 and CD27. All sorted populations exceeded 98% purity. PBMCs were isolated immediately by Lymphoprep density gradient centrifugation and stained directly without culture. So that batch effects would be minimized, each experiment stained and sorted samples in pairs, pairing one healthy donor with one patient.

Broader findings and caveats from the paper: Only small numbers of individuals were included in the HLA sub-analyses, which left unresolved whether HLA type had any influence on TCRB rearrangement. In all four CD4+ subsets, TCRB CDR3 length was moderately but significantly shorter in type 1 diabetes patients. Naive, central memory and regulatory TCRB repertoires appeared to be more similar among patients than among healthy donors. Because cDNA rather than genomic DNA was sequenced, highly expressing activated cells could have been over-represented, although no difference in activation and CD3 levels was found between groups. At VDJ recombination sites, type 1 diabetes patients had fewer insertions and more deleted nucleotides, which implies abnormalities in thymic rearrangement. Shorter templates might be favored by PCR, yet because patient and control samples were amplified and corrected together, any such skew would affect both groups equally.

A remark on this clone: The target of this receptor is not known. No much larger clone exists at a distance of one base, and base qualities are not known.

The sequencing sample was made of naive CD4+ T cells from blood. In the paper's terms, the cell subset or site label means: true naive CD4+ T cells. The sequence joins TRBV28 to TRBJ2-5; the D gene is perhaps TRBD2, on 6 matching bases. The TCR comes from a man aged 18-30 years with type 1 diabetes. The DNA sequence reads TGTGCCAGCAGCCCTTCGGACCAGCGGGCAAAGACCCAGTACTTC. Its product reads: CASSPSDQRAKTQYF.